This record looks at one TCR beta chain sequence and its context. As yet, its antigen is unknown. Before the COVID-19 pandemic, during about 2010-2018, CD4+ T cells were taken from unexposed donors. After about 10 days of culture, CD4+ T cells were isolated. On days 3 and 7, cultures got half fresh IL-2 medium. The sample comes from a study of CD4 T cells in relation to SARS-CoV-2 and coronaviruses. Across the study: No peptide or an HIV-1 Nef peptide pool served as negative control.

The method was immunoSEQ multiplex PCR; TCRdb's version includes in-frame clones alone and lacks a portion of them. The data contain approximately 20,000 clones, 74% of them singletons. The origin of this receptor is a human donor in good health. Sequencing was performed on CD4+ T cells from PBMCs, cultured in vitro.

CDR3 sequence: CASSLRQGADSPLHF. CDR3 bases: TGTGCCAGCAGCTTAAGGCAGGGGGCAGATTCACCCCTCCACTTT. The chain employs TRBV7-9 and TRBJ1-6, with 8 bases matching TRBD1. Trimming cost V 2 bases and J 8 bases; bases outside gene matches: 5. The CDR3 has 15 residues. Germline V lookup: CDR1 SEHNR, CDR2 FQNEAQ (reference sequence).